The rows below give T cell receptor beta chains drawn from one sample of a study of cytotoxic CD8 clonotypes in ibrutinib-treated CLL. Data came from immunoSEQ multiplex PCR; TCRdb stores just in-frame clones and leaves some out. Counted here are about 50,000 clones, approximately 87% occurring once; the ten biggest clones make up roughly 21%. The sequencing here drew on PBMCs, taken after 24 months of ibrutinib treatment. The receptors come from a human donor with chronic lymphocytic leukemia. Both conserved end residues are part of each CDR3. The order of the fields is clone size, CDR3 length, V gene, J gene, CDR3 protein. The size of a clone is reported for some rows only, either as once, few or many, or as a class for expanded clones.

.	15	TRBV5-5	TRBJ1-2	CASSPSQERSYGYTF
.	12	TRBV18	TRBJ2-7	CASSPSSIEQYF
.	15	TRBV19	TRBJ2-1	CASSSLTGDRQVGFF
.	16	TRBV7-3	TRBJ2-7	CASSKGGLAGPYEQYF
few	12	TRBV7-2	TRBJ2-3	CASRLVADTQYF
.	15	TRBV30	TRBJ2-5	CAWSFSGTGRGEQYF
.	13	TRBV11-1	TRBJ2-1	CASGTGSYNEQFF
once	12	TRBV6-5	TRBJ2-3	CASSQGPDTQYF
.	15	TRBV7-9	TRBJ2-2	CASRGLAGVTGELFF
.	13	TRBV7-2	TRBJ2-3	CASTLRDGDTQYF
.	14	TRBV29-1	TRBJ2-7	CSAGDTGAIYEQYF
.	14	TRBV27	TRBJ1-1	CASKKNGRNTEAFF
.	15	TRBV5-6	TRBJ2-7	CASSFSGLGIYEQYF
.	13	TRBV6-1	TRBJ1-2	CASTAASNYGYTF
.	17	TRBV7-8	TRBJ2-4	CASSLAGGGYGKNIQYF
.	14	TRBV6-1	TRBJ1-1	CASSESGAATEAFF
.	15	TRBV6-1	TRBJ1-2	CASSESGGQGYGYTF
.	13	TRBV6-1	TRBJ1-1	CASTREVDTEAFF
.	16	TRBV27	TRBJ2-6	CASSFSGAAGANVLTF
.	13	TRBV18	TRBJ2-1	CASSPAGRNEQFF
.	12	TRBV6-5	TRBJ2-3	CASSFGTDTQYF
once	15	TRBV6-1	TRBJ2-7	CASNQSGRAFYEQYF
.	17	TRBV5-4	TRBJ2-2	CASSFSSGRANTGELFF
.	15	TRBV5-1	TRBJ2-7	CASSLLTGPDPEQYF
.	12	TRBV5-1	TRBJ2-5	CASSLGQETQYF
.	15	TRBV18	TRBJ2-3	CASSLPSGRSHTQYF
.	15	TRBV28	TRBJ2-3	CASSLSQGPWDTQYF
.	16	TRBV2	TRBJ2-3	CASSERASGRTDTQYF
few	18	TRBV5-6	TRBJ2-3	CASSLERGLAGITDTQYF
.	15	TRBV7-6	TRBJ2-5	CASSFAGAGQETQYF